This TCR beta chain was identified in a study of T-cell memory formation after mild COVID-19. The CDR3 consists of 15 residues. Trimming stripped 4 bases from V and 0 bases from J, with 12 bases between. The authors produced TCR alpha and TCR beta cDNA libraries with sample barcodes and UMIs by 5'RACE using constant-segment primers. One entry per CDR3 protein, called by TCRdb with MiXCR from the 5' RACE reads. The table lists about 500,000 distinct CDR3 sequences, 20% of them singletons. Remarks on this clonotype: Its antigen is unidentified.

General study results and limits: Contracting clones from day 15 to 85 had balanced CD4/CD8; later expanders favoured CD4+.

The sequencing sample was made of PBMCs or a T cell subset sorted from them (not recorded which). The chain links TRBV12-3 or TRBV12-4 to TRBJ1-1, with D possibly being TRBD1 (6 bases). This clonotype was obtained from an adult woman who had mild COVID-19 (a few samples of this study predate the infection). Cell type and time point are not known. The CDR3 nucleotides are TGTGCCAGCAGTTCACCCGGACAGCTGAACACTGAAGCTTTCTTT. Its protein product is CASSSPGQLNTEAFF.